This passage covers 8 T cell receptor beta chains from one sample sequenced in a study. TCRdb re-called the 5' RACE reads through MiXCR, storing one row per CDR3 protein. The data show some 60,000 distinct CDR3 sequences, around 30% seen once. The sample comprised tumor-infiltrating naive CD4+ T cells sorted from the breast tumor. Subset described: naive CD4+ T cells, CD4+CD45RA+CD25-. The receptors originated from a female donor with breast cancer.

In its sample, this clonotype was seen a few times. The chain links TRBV29-1 to TRBJ2-3; the D gene is possibly TRBD2 (6 bases). CDR1 SQVTM and CDR2 ANQGSEA come from the germline V gene. Trimming pared 3 bases from V and 4 bases from J, leaving 14 bases between. This CDR3 spans 14 amino acids. The CDR3 DNA reads as TGCAGCGTTGAGTCGGGGCTAGCGCCAGATACGCAGTATTTT. This encodes CSVESGLAPDTQYF.

This clonotype was detected many times. V and J are TRBV6-2 or TRBV6-3 and TRBJ1-2, with TRBD1 matching 8 bases. The CDR3 is 13 residues long. Losses at the gene ends were 6 bases for V and 4 bases for J; bases not matched to a gene: 4. Germline V gene lookup returns CDR1 MNHEY and CDR2 SVGEGT. The CDR3 here is CASRRGQGYGYTF. DNA for the CDR3: TGTGCCAGCAGACGCGGACAGGGCTATGGCTACACCTTC.

The rearrangement joins TRBV5-1 to TRBJ2-3; D call uncertain. Germline-derived CDR1 and CDR2 are SGHRS and YFSETQ. Trimming shortened V by 0 bases and J by 6 bases, and 11 bases separated the two germline ends. The CDR3 sequence is 14 residues long. In DNA, the CDR3 is TGCGCCAGCAGCTTGGCCTCCGTGGGGGATACGCAGTATTTT. Its translation: CASSLASVGDTQYF.

This sequence joins TRBV29-1 and TRBJ2-4; D perhaps matches TRBD2 (6 bases). Germline CDR1 and CDR2: SQVTM and ANQGSEA. The V end was cut by 2 bases, the J end by 10 bases, with 15 bases between. This CDR3 region has 13 residues. The CDR3 nucleotides are TGCAGCGTTGAATATGGGGGGTTTCAAATTCAGTACTTC. Protein: CSVEYGGFQIQYF.

This clonotype was seen just once. The chain couples TRBV5-1 to TRBJ1-1; D remains unclear. The CDR3 contains 15 residues. CDR1 and CDR2 (germline): SGHRS, YFSETQ. Between the trimmed V and J ends, which lost 0 bases and 0 bases, there was a span of 9 bases. The CDR3 loop reads CASSLGAGVNTEAFF. Written as DNA, the CDR3 is TGCGCCAGCAGCTTGGGGGCAGGAGTGAACACTGAAGCTTTCTTT.

CDR3: CASSPPNGDNEQFF. The DNA for the CDR3 is TGTGCCAGCTCACCACCTAACGGGGACAATGAGCAGTTCTTC. The chain links TRBV18 to TRBJ2-1, with D possibly matching TRBD2 (5 bases). This CDR3 has 14 residues. CDR1 and CDR2 from the germline V gene are KGHSH and LQKENI. The V end lost 0 bases, the J end lost 5 bases, and 8 bases lay between the germline ends.

This clonotype came up a few times. The J gene is TRBJ2-5, the V gene TRBV4-3; 7 bases map to TRBD2. CDR1 is LGHNA, CDR2 YSLEER, per germline. The V segment lost 6 bases and the J segment 4 bases; nucleotides outside the gene matches: 11. CDR3 length equals 15 residues. The CDR3 DNA follows: TGCGCCAGCAGAAATACACCGGGAGGAAGAGAGACCCAGTACTTC. It yields the protein CASRNTPGGRETQYF.

The chain has TRBV9 and TRBJ2-1; tentative D call: TRBD2 (7 bases). V lost 2 bases and J lost 9, with 21 bases in between. Germline CDR1 reads SGDLS; CDR2 reads YYNGEE. The CDR3 extends over 16 amino acids. For the CDR3, the DNA is TGTGCCAGCAGCGTTGGTAGGGGGGGGCAGAATGGTGAGCAGTTCTTC. This sequence encodes CASSVGRGGQNGEQFF. The variable domain in full, completed from reference TRBV9 and TRBJ2-1, reads DSGVTQTPKHLITATGQRVTLRCSPRSGDLSVYWYQQSLDQGLQFLIQYYNGEERAKGNILERFSAQQFPDLHSELNLSSLELGDSALYFCASSVGRGGQNGEQFFGPGTRLTVL.